These 20 T cell receptor beta chains were all obtained from the same sample, sequenced in a study of blood T cell repertoires in COVID-19. Assay used: immunoSEQ multiplex PCR; TCRdb lists only in-frame clones, some missing. This sample has around 470,000 clones; 75% to 90% occur once, and the top ten carry around 0.9%. The material sequenced was peripheral blood. The receptors stem from a man younger than 30 with COVID-19, enrolled during active disease.

This rearrangement joins TRBV9 to TRBJ1-2; 7 positions agree with TRBD1. Losses at the gene ends were 4 bases for V and 5 bases for J; bases not matched to a gene: 8. This CDR3 is 14 amino acids long. The germline V gene has CDR1 SGDLS and CDR2 YYNGEE. The CDR3 sequence is CASSTRGSEYGYTF. In DNA form, the CDR3 reads TGTGCCAGCAGCACCAGGGGGAGTGAGTATGGCTACACCTTC. Full variable domain (rest looked up from reference TRBV9 and TRBJ1-2): DSGVTQTPKHLITATGQRVTLRCSPRSGDLSVYWYQQSLDQGLQFLIQYYNGEERAKGNILERFSAQQFPDLHSELNLSSLELGDSALYFCASSTRGSEYGYTFGSGTRLTVV.

The gene calls are TRBV2 and TRBJ2-7; TRBD1 matches at 9 bases. The V and J ends lost 5 bases and 6 bases, in that order; junction bases with no gene match: 8. The CDR3 is 14 residues long. The germline CDR1 and CDR2 sequences are SNHLY and FYNNEI. This CDR3 is CASSSGTGLSEQYF. The CDR3 nucleotides are TGTGCCAGCAGTTCCGGGACAGGGCTGTCCGAGCAGTACTTC.

The chain uses TRBV4-1 and TRBJ1-1; the D is unclear. The length of the CDR3 is 13 residues. V was trimmed by 7 bases and J by 4 bases, leaving 13 bases between them. Germline loops: CDR1 MGHRA, CDR2 YSYEKL. The CDR3 loop is CASNGSRPTEAFF. The CDR3 region has the DNA TGCGCCAGCAACGGGTCCCGACCCACTGAAGCTTTCTTT.

This sequence joins TRBV13 and TRBJ2-3; D is possibly TRBD1 (5 bases). This CDR3 region has 13 residues. Germline loops: CDR1 PRHDT, CDR2 FYEKMQ (reference sequence). The V gene lost 5 bases and the J gene lost 8 bases, with 14 bases spanning the gap. The CDR3 is CASSDDSSGTQYF. DNA for the CDR3: TGTGCCAGCAGCGACGACAGCTCCGGTACGCAGTATTTT.

V and J are TRBV11-3 and TRBJ2-7; 8 bases line up with TRBD1. V lost 4 bases, J lost 5 bases, and 7 bases stayed unmatched. This CDR3 spans 14 amino acids. Germline CDR1 SGHNT, CDR2 YENEEA. This chain's CDR3 is CASSSQGGINEQYF. The DNA of the CDR3 is TGTGCCAGCAGCTCACAGGGGGGTATCAACGAGCAGTACTTC.

The sample holds one count of this clone. The J gene is TRBJ1-5, the V gene TRBV5-1, with 11 bases aligning to TRBD1. The V and J ends lost 7 bases and 5 bases, in that order; junction bases with no gene match: 8. CDR1 and CDR2 from the germline V gene are SGHRS and YFSETQ. The CDR3 spans 15 residues. The CDR3 region has the DNA TGCGCCAGCTCCCGGACAGGGGGCGCGGATCAGCCCCAGCATTTT. Its translation is CASSRTGGADQPQHF.

This chain uses TRBV4-1 with TRBJ2-7, with TRBD1 matching over 10 bases. Losses at the gene ends were 4 bases for V and 3 bases for J; bases not matched to a gene: 3. The CDR3 totals 14 residues. Per germline, CDR1 MGHRA and CDR2 YSYEKL. CDR3 DNA: TGCGCCAGCAGCCCGGACAGGGGGGACTACGAGCAGTACTTC. Translation gives CASSPDRGDYEQYF.

The chain couples TRBV5-6 to TRBJ2-1, with D possibly TRBD1 on 6 matching bases. V lost 4 bases to trimming and J lost 0 bases, with 11 bases between them. Looked up from germline, CDR1 is SGHDT and CDR2 is YYEEEE. The length of the CDR3 is 15 residues. CDR3 amino acids: CASSPDRFSYNEQFF. DNA of the CDR3: TGTGCCAGCAGCCCCGACAGGTTCTCCTACAATGAGCAGTTCTTC. The variable domain in full, with the rest retrieved from reference TRBV5-6 and TRBJ2-1, is DAGVTQSPTHLIKTRGQQVTLRCSPKSGHDTVSWYQQALGQGPQFIFQYYEEEERQRGNFPDRFSGHQFPNYSSELNVNALLLGDSALYLCASSPDRFSYNEQFFGPGTRLTVL.

The chain uses TRBV19 and TRBJ2-5; TRBD2 is a possible D gene (6 bases). The CDR3 sequence is 15 residues long. Germline V gene data show CDR1 as LNHDA and CDR2 as SQIVND (reference sequence). With 3 bases removed from V and 5 bases from J, the gap between germline ends came to 16 bases. The CDR3 coding sequence is TGTGCCAGTAGTATTGTAGGGCCGGAGGGGGAGACCCAGTACTTC. It specifies CASSIVGPEGETQYF.

The V and J genes are TRBV2 and TRBJ1-3; D gene uncertain. V lost 3 bases and J lost 0, with 9 bases in between. Per germline, CDR1 SNHLY and CDR2 FYNNEI. This CDR3 contains 15 residues. The CDR3 sequence: CASSDPVTSGNTIYF. The CDR3 DNA reads TGTGCCAGCAGTGACCCAGTTACCTCTGGAAACACCATATATTTT.

The V gene is TRBV2, the J gene TRBJ2-3; D remains unclear. Germline V lookup: CDR1 SNHLY, CDR2 FYNNEI. There are 11 residues in the CDR3. The V and J ends lost 4 bases and 4 bases respectively, with 3 bases between them. The CDR3 nucleotides are TGTGCCAGCAGTGCTCCAGATACGCAGTATTTT. It codes for CASSAPDTQYF.

V is TRBV5-5 and J is TRBJ2-3; D perhaps matches TRBD1 (6 bases). V lost 1 base, J lost 5 bases, and 14 bases lay in between. Germline loops: CDR1 SGHKS, CDR2 YYEKEE (reference sequence). The CDR3 is 15 residues long. CDR3 in amino acids: CASSLSWGQGDTQYF. DNA for the CDR3: TGTGCCAGCAGCTTGTCTTGGGGGCAGGGAGATACGCAGTATTTT.

This rearrangement joins TRBV19 to TRBJ2-3, with 14 bases lining up with TRBD2. The CDR3 spans 15 residues. The germline CDR1 and CDR2 sequences are LNHDA and SQIVND (reference sequence). V was clipped by 8 bases and J by 1 base; unmatched bases: 2. The CDR3 region is CASGGLAGGTDTQYF. The CDR3 bases are TGTGCCAGTGGGGGACTAGCGGGGGGCACAGATACGCAGTATTTT.

The J gene is TRBJ2-1, the V gene TRBV19; perhaps TRBD2 as D (5 bases). V was shortened by 5 bases and J by 0 bases, with 14 bases between the two germline ends. Germline values: CDR1 LNHDA, CDR2 SQIVND (reference sequence). The CDR3 has 16 amino acids. CDR3 coding DNA: TGTGCCAGTAGTCCGGGATACCCCAGCTCCTACAATGAGCAGTTCTTC. Residues: CASSPGYPSSYNEQFF.

The J gene is TRBJ2-1, the V gene TRBV5-1; D unresolved. V was cut by 5 bases and J by 6 bases, with 15 bases left in between. Germline loops: CDR1 SGHRS, CDR2 YFSETQ. The CDR3 has 14 residues. The CDR3 bases are TGCGCCAGCAGGTCTGCAACACATCCCAATGAGCAGTTCTTC. Protein sequence: CASRSATHPNEQFF.

The chain is built from TRBV12-5 and TRBJ2-7; D uncertain. This CDR3 region has 12 residues. CDR1 and CDR2 (germline): LGHNT, FRNRAP. Trimming took 4 bases from V and 4 from J, leaving 8 bases between them. In DNA form, the CDR3 reads TGTGCTAGTGGTTCGGAGAATTACGAGCAGTACTTC. Translated, it gives CASGSENYEQYF.

CDR3 bases: TGTGCCAGCAGCTTGATGGCATTCGACACTGAAGCTTTCTTT. It translates to CASSLMAFDTEAFF. The chain carries TRBV5-5 and TRBJ1-1; D remains ambiguous. Deletions cut 1 base from V and 3 bases from J, with 10 bases between. The germline V gene has CDR1 SGHKS and CDR2 YYEKEE (reference sequence). The CDR3 loop spans 14 amino acids.

This chain links TRBV11-3 with TRBJ2-7; 9 bases map to TRBD2. The V gene end was trimmed by 4 bases and the J gene end by 4 bases; junction bases not matched to a gene: 14. Germline CDR1 is SGHNT and CDR2 is YENEEA. The CDR3 is 17 residues long. The CDR3 DNA sequence: TGTGCCAGCAGCTCGGAACTAGCGGGTACGGAGCATTACGAGCAGTACTTC. Its translation: CASSSELAGTEHYEQYF.

The rearrangement links TRBV14 to TRBJ2-7, with D possibly TRBD2 on 6 matching bases. V dropped 5 bases and J dropped 4 bases, with 6 bases sitting between them. The length of the CDR3 is 11 residues. Germline V gene lookup returns CDR1 SGHDN and CDR2 FVKESK. CDR3 nucleotide sequence: TGTGCCAGCAGCGGGGGGTACGAGCAGTACTTC. Translating gives CASSGGYEQYF.

The chain joins TRBV2 to TRBJ2-3; the D is unclear. The CDR3 runs to 14 residues. Trimming took off 6 bases at V and 0 bases at J, with 10 bases between the two ends. The V gene's germline CDR1 is SNHLY and CDR2 FYNNEI. The CDR3 loop is CASRSGPSTDTQYF. The CDR3, as DNA: TGTGCCAGCAGATCCGGTCCTAGCACAGATACGCAGTATTTT.